The subject of this entry is one T cell receptor beta chain. Its antigen is not identified. The sample is drawn from a study of T cell responses to AZD1222 COVID-19 vaccine. Study results and caveats: Among AZD1222 vaccinees, only 5 to 7 were seropositive at baseline. Donors were largely white British and mainly female; clonal diversity was possibly underestimated. An increase in Spike-specific TCR breadth and depth was observed after two AZD1222 doses.

CDR3 size: 14 residues. The V and J ends lost 2 bases and 4 bases respectively, with 11 bases between them. Germline CDR1 MNHNS, CDR2 SASEGT. Sequencing was performed with immunoSEQ multiplex PCR; in TCRdb, only in-frame clones are kept and a portion is missing. This table holds 100,000 to 150,000 clones, under 90% found once. Sequences were derived from peripheral blood, sampled on day 0 of AZD1222 vaccination. The chain carries TRBV6-1 and TRBJ1-1, with no clear D. The sequence came from an adult in good health. The CDR3 here is CASSEPGRGTEAFF. CDR3 in DNA: TGTGCCAGCAGTGAACCGGGGAGAGGCACTGAAGCTTTCTTT.